This is a list of T cell receptor beta chains from one sample in a study of T cell repertoires in cytomegalovirus infection. Each CDR3 protein is one row after TCRdb ran MiXCR on the reads. This table holds fewer than 700,000 distinct CDR3 sequences, more than 20% found once. Source material: CD8+ T cells from PBMCs. The receptors come from a human donor in good health (CMV status not recorded). Some clones in this sample may be carry-over from other donors' samples. Each CDR3 is given with its conserved first and last residue. The D gene is left open where the match is weak. Clone sizes are given selectively: once, few, many, or a class where the clone is expanded.

clone_size: few; d_call: TRBD2; v_call: TRBV20-1; j_call: TRBJ2-3; cdr3_aa: CSAARLAGGPDTQYF; cdr3_nt: TGCAGTGCTGCCCGACTAGCGGGGGGGCCAGATACGCAGTATTTT
clone_size: few; d_call: TRBD2; v_call: TRBV28; j_call: TRBJ2-1; cdr3_aa: CASSPLAGTHNEQFF; cdr3_nt: TGTGCCAGCAGTCCACTAGCGGGGACCCACAATGAGCAGTTCTTC
clone_size: many; d_call: .; v_call: TRBV7-6; j_call: TRBJ2-7; cdr3_aa: CASSSPGTRIIYEQYF; cdr3_nt: TGTGCCAGCAGCTCGCCTGGGACCCGGATCATTTACGAGCAGTACTTC
clone_size: many; d_call: .; v_call: TRBV7-8; j_call: TRBJ1-1; cdr3_aa: CASSLVANTEAFF; cdr3_nt: TGTGCCAGCAGCTTAGTTGCGAACACTGAAGCTTTCTTT
clone_size: .; d_call: .; v_call: TRBV5-5; j_call: TRBJ2-1; cdr3_aa: CASSPSAPPDVLAYNEQFF; cdr3_nt: TGTGCCAGCAGCCCTAGTGCTCCTCCCGATGTCCTAGCCTACAATGAGCAGTTCTTC
clone_size: .; d_call: .; v_call: TRBV29-1; j_call: TRBJ1-2; cdr3_aa: CSVGRDHYGYTF; cdr3_nt: TGCAGCGTGGGCAGGGACCACTATGGCTACACCTTC
clone_size: .; d_call: .; v_call: TRBV25-1; j_call: TRBJ1-2; cdr3_aa: CASSEYFGGPYGYTF; cdr3_nt: TGTGCCAGCAGTGAATATTTTGGAGGGCCCTATGGCTACACCTTC
clone_size: few; d_call: .; v_call: TRBV29-1; j_call: TRBJ2-7; cdr3_aa: CSVDGSDSYEQYF; cdr3_nt: TGCAGCGTTGACGGTTCAGACTCCTACGAGCAGTACTTC
clone_size: .; d_call: .; v_call: TRBV29-1; j_call: TRBJ1-2; cdr3_aa: CSVGMDVTYGYTF; cdr3_nt: TGCAGCGTTGGTATGGACGTGACATATGGCTACACCTTC
clone_size: many; d_call: .; v_call: TRBV5-6; j_call: TRBJ1-2; cdr3_aa: CASSLSAIKKRGTF; cdr3_nt: TGTGCCAGCAGCTTGTCGGCCATCAAGAAAAGAGGCACCTTC
clone_size: .; d_call: .; v_call: TRBV6-6; j_call: TRBJ2-2; cdr3_aa: CASSYSSEQPINTGELFF; cdr3_nt: TGTGCCAGCAGTTACTCGTCTGAACAGCCTATAAACACCGGGGAGCTGTTTTTT
clone_size: many; d_call: .; v_call: TRBV27; j_call: TRBJ2-3; cdr3_aa: CASSELKVVSTDTQYF; cdr3_nt: TGTGCCAGCAGCGAACTTAAAGTAGTTAGCACAGATACGCAGTATTTT
clone_size: .; d_call: .; v_call: TRBV2; j_call: TRBJ1-1; cdr3_aa: CASSAKGTGSLEAFF; cdr3_nt: TGTGCCAGCAGTGCTAAAGGAACAGGGTCTCTCGAAGCTTTCTTT
clone_size: few; d_call: .; v_call: TRBV29-1; j_call: TRBJ2-1; cdr3_aa: CSSGDLGNEQFF; cdr3_nt: TGCAGCTCCGGGGATCTAGGCAATGAGCAGTTCTTC
clone_size: .; d_call: .; v_call: TRBV10-3; j_call: TRBJ2-3; cdr3_aa: CATQGYGANHSSTDTQYF; cdr3_nt: TGTGCCACACAGGGCTACGGGGCCAACCATTCTAGCACAGATACGCAGTATTTT
clone_size: few; d_call: .; v_call: TRBV28; j_call: TRBJ1-2; cdr3_aa: CASSLPREQRDLDYGYTF; cdr3_nt: TGTGCCAGCAGTCTCCCCCGGGAGCAGCGCGACTTGGACTATGGCTACACCTTC
clone_size: .; d_call: .; v_call: TRBV20-1; j_call: TRBJ2-3; cdr3_aa: CSARSGHTQYF; cdr3_nt: TGCAGTGCTAGATCCGGGCATACGCAGTATTTT
clone_size: .; d_call: .; v_call: TRBV29-1; j_call: TRBJ1-2; cdr3_aa: CSVDSATYGYTF; cdr3_nt: TGCAGCGTTGATTCGGCGACTTATGGCTACACCTTC